This T cell receptor (beta chain) emerged from a study of pediatric ulcerative colitis (dated by TCRdb to between 2019 and 2020). With respect to the entire study: Pancolitis was present in several ulcerative colitis patients and left-sided colitis in two, and histology consistent with ulcerative colitis was found in all of these patients. By Pediatric Ulcerative Colitis Activity Index, mild disease was classified in two patients, moderate disease in several and acute severe colitis in three. From 9 or 10 newly diagnosed, treatment-naive pediatric ulcerative colitis patients and a handful of non-IBD control children, paired blood and rectal samples were collected.

During colonoscopy, one to two rectal pinch biopsies were obtained for research purposes. Ulcerative colitis patients had received no immunosuppressive medication before the diagnostic colonoscopy. Rectal biopsies were digested with proteinase K before DNA isolation. The Wizard kit (Promega) was used to extract genomic DNA from both blood and intestinal samples. Rearranged CDR3 beta regions were amplified from genomic DNA with multiplex V and J primers using the immunoSEQ TRB Survey service. To keep sequencing depth equal across samples, survey-level depth of up to 500,000 reads per sample was applied. Libraries were purified and pooled, and sequencing was performed on Illumina technology. As for the authors' bioinformatics: Productive clonality, sample overlap, pairwise scatters, CDR3 beta length, V/D/J gene usage and productiveness were assessed with immunoSEQ online tools. Calculated diversity was the number of unique rearrangements divided by total templates times 100; Shannon and Simpson indices were also computed. Principal component analysis was performed on Z-score normalized data with the R prcomp function and the ggbiplot package. Blood-rectal clonal overlap within each subject was quantified with Morisita's index. This is the immuneACCESS table as TCRdb keeps it, with only in-frame sequences that have V and J called. A part of the clones is gone; compared with another copy, unresolved V genes explain less than half, and the rest is unexplained. D and trimming come from the DNA, and the V and J calls and clone size come from that table. The sample contains tens of thousands of clones, 65% to 85% of them found a single time. The ten most abundant clones make up around 9.2% of the sample.

CDR1 LGHNT and CDR2 FRNRAP are derived from the germline V gene. The CDR3 holds 15 amino acids from the cysteine to the phenylalanine. Here the CDR3 DNA is all that survives: 45 bases in frame from base 1. Trimming accounts for 5 bases at V and 7 bases at J, while the number of junction bases matched to no gene is 11. Study-wide conclusions, independent of this receptor: Blood-derived T cells may have been included in rectal pinch biopsies, especially in patients with overt colitis. The healthy control group was small, consisting of only four individuals. Rectal repertoire features separated controls, mild-moderate and acute severe colitis patients; acute severe colitis showed reduced rectal diversity due to clonal expansions. Clonal overlap between a subject's own blood and rectum was significantly greater in ulcerative colitis patients than in controls, which suggests more T cell trafficking to inflamed tissue. A couple of patients' blood samples yielded substantially fewer templates for technical reasons and were excluded from blood-rectal overlap analysis. A couple of rectal CDR3 clonotypes were found in every ulcerative colitis patient but in no control. Because repertoires were derived from total lymphocyte DNA, patterns in rare subsets such as regulatory T cells may not have been reflected.

Comments on this clone: What this receptor recognizes is not known. Per-base qualities were not stored, and no clone one base away is much larger. Other DNA sequences in the sample encode the same CDR3.

The sequenced material came from gut tissue. In this chain, TRBV12-5 is recombined with TRBJ2-1; 7 central bases correspond to TRBD2. The sequence was collected from a boy younger than 18 with severe ulcerative colitis. In nucleotides, the sequence is TGTGCTAGTGGTCCCCCTGTGGGGGGGTATAATGAGCAGTTCTTC. Translated, this is CASGPPVGGYNEQFF.